This T cell receptor beta chain was captured in a study of blood T cell repertoires in COVID-19. The table came from immunoSEQ multiplex PCR; TCRdb's copy has only in-frame clones and leaves some out. The table has fewer than 350,000 clones, roughly nine tenths seen once. Seattle participants joined during active infection and were tracked over time. Germline values: CDR1 SGHDT, CDR2 YYEEEE. The length of the CDR3 is 14 residues. V was pared by 2 bases and J by 3 bases, with 12 bases between. Sample: peripheral blood. The chain joins TRBV5-6 to TRBJ2-7; D may be TRBD1 (5 bases). This TCR derives from a woman younger than 45 with COVID-19, enrolled during active disease. DNA of the CDR3: TGTGCCAGCAGCTTACGCAGGGCCAGCTACGAGCAGTACTTC. This encodes CASSLRRASYEQYF.